Below, one TCR beta chain is given with its context. TCRdb's copy holds only in-frame clones and misses some; the assay was immunoSEQ multiplex PCR. The sample holds about 240,000 clones; approximately 86% are singletons and the top ten take 3.3%. These data originate in a study of blood T cell repertoires in COVID-19. Study information: Donors in the United States, Italy and Spain gave samples during acute or convalescent COVID-19.

Germline V CDR1 and CDR2: SEHNR, FQNEAQ (reference sequence). Trimming took 3 bases from V and 5 from J, leaving 8 bases between them. This CDR3 comprises 14 residues. This chain joins TRBV7-9 and TRBJ1-6; a weak D match, TRBD1 (5 bases). Sequencing was done on a sample of PBMCs or T cells enriched from blood (not recorded which). The clonotype was recovered from a woman aged 40 to 50 with acute COVID-19. The CDR3 coding sequence is TGTGCCAGCAGCTTGGCGGGGGATAATTCACCCCTCCACTTT. Translation: CASSLAGDNSPLHF.